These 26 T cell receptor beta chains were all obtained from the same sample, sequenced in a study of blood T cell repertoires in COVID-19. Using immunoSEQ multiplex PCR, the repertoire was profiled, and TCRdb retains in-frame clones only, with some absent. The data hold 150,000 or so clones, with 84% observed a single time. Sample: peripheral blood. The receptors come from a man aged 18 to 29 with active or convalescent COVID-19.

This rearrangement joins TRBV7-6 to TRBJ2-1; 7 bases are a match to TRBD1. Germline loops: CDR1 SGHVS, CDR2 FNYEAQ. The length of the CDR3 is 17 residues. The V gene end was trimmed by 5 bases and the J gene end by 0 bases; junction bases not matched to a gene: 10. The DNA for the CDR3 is TGTGCCAGCAGCATGCAAAGACAGGGTAGCTCCTACAATGAGCAGTTCTTC. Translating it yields CASSMQRQGSSYNEQFF.

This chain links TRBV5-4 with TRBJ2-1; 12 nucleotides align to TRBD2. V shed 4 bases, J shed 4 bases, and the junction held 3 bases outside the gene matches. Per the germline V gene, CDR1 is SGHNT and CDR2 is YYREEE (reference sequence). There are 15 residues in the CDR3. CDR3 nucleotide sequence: TGTGCCAGCAGCCCCGGGACTAGCGGGTACAATGAGCAGTTCTTC. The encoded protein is CASSPGTSGYNEQFF.

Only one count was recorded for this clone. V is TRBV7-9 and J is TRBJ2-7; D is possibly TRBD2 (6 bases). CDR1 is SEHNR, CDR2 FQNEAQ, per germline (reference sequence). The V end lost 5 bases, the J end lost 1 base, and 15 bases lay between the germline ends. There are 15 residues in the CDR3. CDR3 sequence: CASSEAGLLSYEQYF. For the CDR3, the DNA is TGTGCCAGCAGCGAGGCGGGACTTTTATCCTACGAGCAGTACTTC.

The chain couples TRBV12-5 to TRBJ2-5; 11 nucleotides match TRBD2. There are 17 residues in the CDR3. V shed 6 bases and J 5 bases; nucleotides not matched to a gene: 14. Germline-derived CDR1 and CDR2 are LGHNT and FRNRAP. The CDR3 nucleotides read TGTGCTAGTGGCTGGGGACTAGCGGCGATGACGGTGGAGACCCAGTACTTC. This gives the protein CASGWGLAAMTVETQYF.

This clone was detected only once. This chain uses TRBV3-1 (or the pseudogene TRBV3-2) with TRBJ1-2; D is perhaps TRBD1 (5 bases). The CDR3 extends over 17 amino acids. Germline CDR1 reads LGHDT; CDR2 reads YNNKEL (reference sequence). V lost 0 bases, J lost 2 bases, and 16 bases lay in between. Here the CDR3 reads CASSQDLLGGMNYGYTF. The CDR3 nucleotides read TGTGCCAGCAGCCAAGATTTGTTGGGGGGAATGAACTATGGCTACACCTTC.

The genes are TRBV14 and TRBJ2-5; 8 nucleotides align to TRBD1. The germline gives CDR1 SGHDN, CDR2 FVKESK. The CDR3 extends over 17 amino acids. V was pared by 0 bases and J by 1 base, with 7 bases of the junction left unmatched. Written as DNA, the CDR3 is TGTGCCAGCAGCCAAGATTGGGGACAGGTCCGCCAAGAGACCCAGTACTTC. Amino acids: CASSQDWGQVRQETQYF.

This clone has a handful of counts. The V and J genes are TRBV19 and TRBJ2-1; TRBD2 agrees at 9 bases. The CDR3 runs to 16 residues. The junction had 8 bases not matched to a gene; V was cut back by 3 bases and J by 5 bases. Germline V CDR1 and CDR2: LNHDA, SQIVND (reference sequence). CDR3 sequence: CASSISRGRDHNEQFF. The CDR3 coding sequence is TGTGCCAGTAGTATTAGTCGCGGGAGGGATCACAATGAGCAGTTCTTC.

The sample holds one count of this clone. The CDR3 reads CASSEALGTQETQYF. CDR3 nucleotide sequence: TGTGCCAGCAGTGAAGCGCTCGGTACTCAAGAGACCCAGTACTTC. The V gene is TRBV6-1, the J gene TRBJ2-5; D not certain. The CDR3 extends over 15 amino acids. Germline lookup yields CDR1 MNHNS and CDR2 SASEGT. V lost 0 bases to trimming and J lost 2 bases, with 10 bases between them.

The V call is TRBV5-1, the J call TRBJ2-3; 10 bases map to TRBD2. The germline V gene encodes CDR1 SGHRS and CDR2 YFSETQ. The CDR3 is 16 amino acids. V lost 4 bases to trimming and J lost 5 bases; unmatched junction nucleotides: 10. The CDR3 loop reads CASSPAPSGGLDTQYF. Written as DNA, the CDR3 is TGCGCCAGCAGCCCCGCACCTAGCGGGGGTTTAGATACGCAGTATTTT.

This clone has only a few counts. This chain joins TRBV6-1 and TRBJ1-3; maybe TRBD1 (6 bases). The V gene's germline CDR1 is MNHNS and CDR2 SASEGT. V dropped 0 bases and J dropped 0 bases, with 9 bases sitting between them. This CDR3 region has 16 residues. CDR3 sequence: CASSEASGVSGNTIYF. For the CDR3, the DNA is TGTGCCAGCAGTGAAGCCTCAGGGGTCTCTGGAAACACCATATATTTT.

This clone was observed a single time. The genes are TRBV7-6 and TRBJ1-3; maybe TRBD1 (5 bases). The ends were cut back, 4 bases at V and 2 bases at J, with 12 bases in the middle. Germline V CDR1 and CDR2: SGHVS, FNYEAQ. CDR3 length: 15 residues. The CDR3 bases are TGTGCCAGCAGCTCCTCAGGGAGGACTGGAAACACCATATATTTT. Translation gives CASSSSGRTGNTIYF.

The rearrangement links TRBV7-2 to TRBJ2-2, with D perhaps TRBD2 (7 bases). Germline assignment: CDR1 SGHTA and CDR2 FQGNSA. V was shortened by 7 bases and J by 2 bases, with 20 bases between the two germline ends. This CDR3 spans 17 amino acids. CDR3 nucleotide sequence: TGTGCCAGCACCCGACCCTCGGGGGGCCCTAACACCGGGGAGCTGTTTTTT. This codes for CASTRPSGGPNTGELFF.

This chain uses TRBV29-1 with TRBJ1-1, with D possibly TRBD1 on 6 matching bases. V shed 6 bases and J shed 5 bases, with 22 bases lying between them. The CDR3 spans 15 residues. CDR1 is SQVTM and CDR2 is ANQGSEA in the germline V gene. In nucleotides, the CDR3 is TGCAGCGTCGCGGGTAGGGCAGGGGTGACGACTGAAGCTTTCTTT. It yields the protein CSVAGRAGVTTEAFF.

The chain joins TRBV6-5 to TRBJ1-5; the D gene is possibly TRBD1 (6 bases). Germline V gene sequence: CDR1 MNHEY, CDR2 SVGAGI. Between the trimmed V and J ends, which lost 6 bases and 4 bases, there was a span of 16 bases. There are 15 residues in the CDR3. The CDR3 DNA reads TGTGCCAGCAGCTTACACCGGACAGCAAATCAGCCCCAGCATTTT. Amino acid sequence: CASSLHRTANQPQHF.

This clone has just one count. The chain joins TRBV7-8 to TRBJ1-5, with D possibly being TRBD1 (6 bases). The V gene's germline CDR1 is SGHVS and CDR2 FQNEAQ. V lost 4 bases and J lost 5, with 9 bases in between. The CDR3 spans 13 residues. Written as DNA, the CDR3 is TGTGCCAGCAGCTCTACAGGGTATCAGCCCCAGCATTTT. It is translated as CASSSTGYQPQHF.

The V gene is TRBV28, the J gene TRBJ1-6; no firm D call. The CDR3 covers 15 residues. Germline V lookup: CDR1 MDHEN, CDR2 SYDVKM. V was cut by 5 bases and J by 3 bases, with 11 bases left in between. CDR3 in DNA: TGTGCCAGCAGTAAAACAGACCACTATAATTCACCCCTCCACTTT. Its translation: CASSKTDHYNSPLHF.

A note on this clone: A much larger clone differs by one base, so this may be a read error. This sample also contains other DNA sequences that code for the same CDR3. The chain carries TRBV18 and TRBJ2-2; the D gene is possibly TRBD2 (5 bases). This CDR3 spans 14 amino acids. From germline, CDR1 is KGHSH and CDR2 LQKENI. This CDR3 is CASSPPAGTGELFF. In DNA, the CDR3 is TGTGCTAGCTCACCACCGGCGGGCACCGGGGAGCTGTTTTTT.

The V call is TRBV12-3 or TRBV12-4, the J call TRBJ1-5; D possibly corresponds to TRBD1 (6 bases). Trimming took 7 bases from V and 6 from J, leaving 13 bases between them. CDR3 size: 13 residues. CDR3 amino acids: CASTWGPGQPQHF. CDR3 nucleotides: TGTGCCAGCACTTGGGGGCCGGGTCAGCCCCAGCATTTT.

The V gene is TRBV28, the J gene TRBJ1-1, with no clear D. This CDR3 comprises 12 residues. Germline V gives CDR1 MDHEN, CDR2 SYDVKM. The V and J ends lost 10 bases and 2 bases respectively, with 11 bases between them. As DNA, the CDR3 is TGTGCCACCGAGGTCCGAAACACTGAAGCTTTCTTT. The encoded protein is CATEVRNTEAFF.

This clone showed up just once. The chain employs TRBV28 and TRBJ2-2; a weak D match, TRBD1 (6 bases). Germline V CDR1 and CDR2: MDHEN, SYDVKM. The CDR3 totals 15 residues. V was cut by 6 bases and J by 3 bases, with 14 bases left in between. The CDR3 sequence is CASSRPGQHTGELFF. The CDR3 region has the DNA TGTGCCAGCAGCCGCCCCGGACAGCACACCGGGGAGCTGTTTTTT.

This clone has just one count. The CDR3: CASSIDIRDLNTEAFF. In nucleotides, the CDR3 is TGTGCCAGTAGTATTGATATCCGGGATCTGAACACTGAAGCTTTCTTT. This rearrangement joins TRBV19 to TRBJ1-1, with D uncertain. The ends were cut back, 3 bases at V and 0 bases at J, with 14 bases in the middle. This CDR3 contains 16 residues. Germline lookup yields CDR1 LNHDA and CDR2 SQIVND (reference sequence).

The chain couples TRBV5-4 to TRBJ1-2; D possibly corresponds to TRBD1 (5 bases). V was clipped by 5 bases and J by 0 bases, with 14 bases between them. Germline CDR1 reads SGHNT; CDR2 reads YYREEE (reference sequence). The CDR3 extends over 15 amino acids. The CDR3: CASRRGGAPNYGYTF. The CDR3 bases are TGTGCCAGCAGGCGAGGTGGGGCCCCTAACTATGGCTACACCTTC.

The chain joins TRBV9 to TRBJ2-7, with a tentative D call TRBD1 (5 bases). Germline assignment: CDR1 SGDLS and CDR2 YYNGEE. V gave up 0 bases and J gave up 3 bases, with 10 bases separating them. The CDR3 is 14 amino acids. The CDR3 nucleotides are TGTGCCAGCAGCGTAGACGTGACAGACTACGAGCAGTACTTC. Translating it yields CASSVDVTDYEQYF.

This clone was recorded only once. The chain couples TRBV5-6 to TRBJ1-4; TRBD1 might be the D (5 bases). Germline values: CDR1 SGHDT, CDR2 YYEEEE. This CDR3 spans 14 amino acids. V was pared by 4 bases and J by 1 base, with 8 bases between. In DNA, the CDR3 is TGTGCCAGCAGCCGAGACAGAACTAATGAAAAACTGTTTTTT. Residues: CASSRDRTNEKLFF.

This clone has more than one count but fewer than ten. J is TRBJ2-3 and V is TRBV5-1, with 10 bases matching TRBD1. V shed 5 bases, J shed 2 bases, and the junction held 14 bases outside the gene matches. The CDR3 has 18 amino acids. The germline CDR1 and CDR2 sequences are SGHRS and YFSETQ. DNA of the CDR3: TGCGCCAGCAGAAGGGGGACCGGGACAGGGGCCCTCACAGATACGCAGTATTTT. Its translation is CASRRGTGTGALTDTQYF.

CDR3 amino acids: CASSLRTGRGEKLFF. CDR3 nucleotide sequence: TGTGCCAGTAGCTTAAGGACAGGACGAGGGGAAAAACTGTTTTTT. The chain uses TRBV19 and TRBJ1-4; TRBD1 matches 7 bases. Per the germline V gene, CDR1 is LNHDA and CDR2 is SQIVND (reference sequence). Trimming removed 6 bases from V and 8 bases from J; junction bases left unmatched: 12. The CDR3 spans 15 residues.